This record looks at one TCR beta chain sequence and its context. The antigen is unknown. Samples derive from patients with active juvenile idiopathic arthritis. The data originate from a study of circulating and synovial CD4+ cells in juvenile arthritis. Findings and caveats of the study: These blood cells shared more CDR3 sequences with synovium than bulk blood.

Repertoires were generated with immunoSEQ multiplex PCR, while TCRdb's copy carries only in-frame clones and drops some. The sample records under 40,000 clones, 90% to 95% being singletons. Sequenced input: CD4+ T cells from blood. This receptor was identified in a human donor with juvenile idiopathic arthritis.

The CDR3 nucleotides read TGTGCCAGCAGTTTATCCCCTTCGTCGCAGTACTTC. It translates to CASSLSPSSQYF. The J gene is TRBJ2-7, the V gene TRBV28; no clear D gene. Between the trimmed V and J ends, which lost 1 base and 9 bases, there was a span of 10 bases. The CDR3 is 12 amino acids. Germline assignment: CDR1 MDHEN and CDR2 SYDVKM.